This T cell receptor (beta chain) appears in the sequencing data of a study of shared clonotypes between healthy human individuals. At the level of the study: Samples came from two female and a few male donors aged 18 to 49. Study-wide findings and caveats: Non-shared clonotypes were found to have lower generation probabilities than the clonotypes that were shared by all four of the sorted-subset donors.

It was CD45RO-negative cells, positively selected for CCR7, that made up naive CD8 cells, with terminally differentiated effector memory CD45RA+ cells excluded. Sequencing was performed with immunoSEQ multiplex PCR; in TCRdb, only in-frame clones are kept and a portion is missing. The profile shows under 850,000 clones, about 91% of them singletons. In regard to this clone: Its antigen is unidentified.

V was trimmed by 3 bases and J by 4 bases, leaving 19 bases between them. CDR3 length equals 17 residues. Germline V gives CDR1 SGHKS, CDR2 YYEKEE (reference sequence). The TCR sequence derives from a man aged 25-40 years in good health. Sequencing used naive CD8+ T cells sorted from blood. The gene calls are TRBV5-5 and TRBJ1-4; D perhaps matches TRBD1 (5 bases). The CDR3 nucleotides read TGTGCCAGCAGCTCAAGGACGCCCCCGGGGCTTAATGAAAAACTGTTTTTT. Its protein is CASSSRTPPGLNEKLFF.